The source of this T cell receptor beta chain is a study of post-analysis software for immune sequencing data. Study context: Relapsing-remitting, secondary progressive and progressive-relapsing forms of multiple sclerosis all featured among disease courses.

This clonotype was detected a few times. Its antigen remains unidentified. Points from the study as a whole: Elevated frequency relative to controls characterized four to six TRBV segments in patients, TRBV5-6, TRBV5-1 and TRBV20-1 among them. Clustering by F measure revealed strong co-clustering among samples prepared together in one batch.

Unique molecular identifiers featured in each of the TCR beta cDNA libraries. TCRdb ran MiXCR on the PCR reads and lists one entry per CDR3 protein. Of about 460,000 distinct CDR3 sequences in the sample, 40% to 55% were seen once. Trimming took off 5 bases at V and 2 bases at J, with 10 bases between the two ends. Germline lookup yields CDR1 MNHEY and CDR2 SVGAGI. This CDR3 has 14 amino acids. The material sequenced was blood. This receptor was taken from a girl aged 10 to 17 with multiple sclerosis. This rearrangement joins TRBV6-5 to TRBJ1-5, with D unresolved. CDR3 DNA: TGTGCCAGCAGTCCCGGGAGAGGCAATCAGCCCCAGCATTTT. Translation gives CASSPGRGNQPQHF.